These T cell receptor beta chains were read from a single sample in a study of monozygotic twins with inflammatory bowel disease. For each CDR3 protein, TCRdb gives one entry from its re-call of the 5' RACE reads, without DNA. This sample's table has 300,000 to 400,000 distinct CDR3 sequences. The sequenced sample consisted of blood. These receptors all stem from a human donor with ulcerative colitis or Crohn's disease, or a healthy co-twin of an affected twin (not recorded which). Both conserved end residues are part of each CDR3.

TRBJ2-1 | TRBV5-1 | CASSLAGGTGDTLNYNEQFF
TRBJ2-7 | TRBV18 | CASSPQVYEQCF
TRBJ2-7 | TRBV29-1 | CSVPGQGAWEQYF
TRBJ2-5 | TRBV4-1 | CASSQGVDRDQETQYF
TRBJ2-1 | TRBV5-1 | CASSSATGKEQFF
TRBJ2-7 | TRBV5-1 | CASSLDSREQYF
TRBJ2-3 | TRBV19 | CASSTRQGARDTQYF
TRBJ1-1 | TRBV30 | CAWSRVGQMNTEAFF
TRBJ2-3 | TRBV20-1 | CSASRDFTDTQYF
TRBJ2-3 | TRBV7-9 | CASSTSGRATDTQYF
TRBJ1-5 | TRBV20-1 | CSVSLDRDQPQHF
TRBJ2-1 | TRBV7-9 | CASSLNPSGGNNEQFF
TRBJ2-7 | TRBV28 | CASSPREVRDYEQYF
TRBJ1-2 | TRBV6-1 | CASNDAGGMVGYTF
TRBJ2-1 | TRBV7-9 | CAGDRVFYNEQFF
TRBJ2-3 | TRBV28 | CAACTSGGDTQYF
TRBJ1-5 | TRBV12-3/TRBV12-4 | CASSLRGDNNQPQHF
TRBJ2-2 | TRBV5-1 | CASSLTGVPGELFF
TRBJ2-3 | TRBV5-6 | CASSRPGTGPTDTQYF
TRBJ2-6 | TRBV28 | CASSSWTIPSSPGANVLTF
TRBJ1-4 | TRBV7-9 | CASRLSSGGEKLFF
TRBJ1-4 | TRBV6-5 | CASSYGEKLFF
TRBJ2-5 | TRBV20-1 | CTSRASGTETQYF
TRBJ2-2 | TRBV9 | CASSEILAEDTGELFF
TRBJ2-1 | TRBV29-1 | CSVTSYNEQFF
TRBJ1-1 | TRBV7-9 | CASSRQKQNTEAFF
TRBJ1-1 | TRBV12-5 | CASGLALSGNTEAFF
TRBJ2-7 | TRBV5-4 | CASSWDRAYEQYF
TRBJ2-2 | TRBV11-2 | CASSYIAGELFF
TRBJ1-2 | TRBV4-3 | CASSQVGQGRGYTF
TRBJ2-2 | TRBV5-1 | CASSMTMGLAGTGELFF
TRBJ2-2 | TRBV7-7 | CASSLRATSYANTGELFF
TRBJ2-7 | TRBV27 | CASSFHSSYEQYF
TRBJ1-2 | TRBV5-5 | CASSLVYEGSYGYTF
TRBJ2-3 | TRBV18 | CASSRSPGQGEGSDTQYF
TRBJ1-1 | TRBV5-1 | CASSFTGVEAFF
TRBJ2-3 | TRBV4-3 | CASSQMAGAISQYF
TRBJ2-1 | TRBV5-1 | CASSSAGTGINEQFF
TRBJ2-5 | TRBV3-1 | CASSQTEETQYF
TRBJ2-7 | TRBV7-8 | CASSTSRTGPYEQYF
TRBJ1-6 | TRBV30 | CAWNGVRDSPLHF